These T cell receptor beta chains were read from a single sample in a study of blood T cell repertoires in COVID-19. Clones were sequenced by immunoSEQ multiplex PCR, and TCRdb holds only the in-frame ones, with some missing. The sample lists around 200,000 clones; 85% were seen once. Sequenced material: peripheral blood. The receptors derive from a woman older than 75 with acute or convalescent COVID-19. Each CDR3 is given with its conserved first and last residue. D genes are given only for firm matches. Some rows have no size entry. The others give once, few or many, or a class for an expanded clone.

clone_size: -
d_call: -
v_call: TRBV9
j_call: TRBJ2-3
cdr3_aa: CASSVMGAADTQYF
cdr3_nt: TGTGCCAGCAGCGTAATGGGAGCTGCCGATACGCAGTATTTT

clone_size: once
d_call: -
v_call: TRBV28
j_call: TRBJ2-7
cdr3_aa: CASSSTPYEQYF
cdr3_nt: TGTGCCAGCAGTAGCACTCCCTACGAGCAGTACTTC

clone_size: -
d_call: -
v_call: TRBV9
j_call: TRBJ1-1
cdr3_aa: CASSVVAGTEAFF
cdr3_nt: TGTGCCAGCAGCGTAGTTGCGGGAACTGAAGCTTTCTTT

clone_size: -
d_call: -
v_call: TRBV29-1
j_call: TRBJ2-2
cdr3_aa: CSVQTSPYPFGELFF
cdr3_nt: TGCAGCGTCCAGACTAGTCCCTATCCCTTCGGGGAGCTGTTTTTT

clone_size: few
d_call: -
v_call: TRBV10-1
j_call: TRBJ2-1
cdr3_aa: CASSSTGSTSDEQFF
cdr3_nt: TGCGCCAGCAGTTCGACCGGGTCCACCTCGGATGAGCAGTTCTTC

clone_size: -
d_call: -
v_call: TRBV5-4
j_call: TRBJ1-6
cdr3_aa: CASSLGSGVGNSPLHF
cdr3_nt: TGTGCCAGCAGCTTGGGGTCCGGGGTCGGTAATTCACCCCTCCACTTT

clone_size: -
d_call: -
v_call: TRBV12-3/TRBV12-4
j_call: TRBJ2-1
cdr3_aa: CASSLLDNEQFF
cdr3_nt: TGTGCCAGCAGTTTATTAGACAATGAGCAGTTCTTC

clone_size: once
d_call: TRBD1
v_call: TRBV7-2
j_call: TRBJ2-7
cdr3_aa: CASSLVGTGSYEQYF
cdr3_nt: TGTGCCAGCAGCCTAGTAGGGACAGGCTCCTACGAGCAGTACTTC

clone_size: -
d_call: -
v_call: TRBV6-5
j_call: TRBJ1-2
cdr3_aa: CASIPPVEKDYGYTF
cdr3_nt: TGTGCCAGCATTCCCCCCGTGGAGAAAGACTATGGCTACACCTTC

clone_size: -
d_call: TRBD2
v_call: TRBV2
j_call: TRBJ2-2
cdr3_aa: CASSGGRVNTGELFF
cdr3_nt: TGTGCCAGCAGTGGCGGGAGAGTCAACACCGGGGAGCTGTTTTTT